These 24 T cell receptor beta chains originate from one sample sequenced in a study of T cells in Graves' hyperthyroidism and ophthalmopathy. The source material, RNA transcripts, was used to amplify TCR beta CDR3 regions. The TCR CDR3 was amplified in a first-round RT-PCR using the HTBI primer set. TCRdb processed the multiplex PCR reads anew with MiXCR; each CDR3 protein has one entry. The table has more than 300,000 distinct CDR3 sequences, less than 20% seen once; the top ten hold around two fifths. The sample consisted of blood. The receptors come from a man between 18 and 35 years old with Graves' ophthalmopathy.

This clonotype was seen many times. The chain combines TRBV13 with TRBJ2-1; D unclear. CDR1 and CDR2 (germline): PRHDT, FYEKMQ (reference sequence). With 5 bases removed from V and 6 bases from J, the gap between germline ends came to 14 bases. The length of the CDR3 is 14 residues. CDR3 in amino acids: CASSPTNGPNEQFF. The DNA of the CDR3 is TGTGCCAGCAGCCCGACAAATGGTCCCAATGAGCAGTTCTTC.

This clonotype was counted ten times or more. This rearrangement joins TRBV7-9 to TRBJ1-6; a possible D gene is TRBD1 (5 bases). Germline values: CDR1 SEHNR, CDR2 FQNEAQ (reference sequence). The CDR3 consists of 15 residues. Trimming cost V 4 bases and J 8 bases, with 15 bases left between them. The CDR3 reads CASSSYRSGDSPLHF. The DNA for the CDR3 is TGTGCCAGCAGCTCCTACAGGTCGGGGGATTCACCCCTCCACTTT.

This clonotype was detected a few times. V usage is TRBV18 and J usage is TRBJ1-1; D is uncertain. Germline V lookup: CDR1 KGHSH, CDR2 LQKENI. The CDR3 length is 16 residues. The ends were cut back, 4 bases at V and 2 bases at J, with 17 bases in the middle. In DNA, the CDR3 is TGTGCCAGCTCACTGTATTCCGAGAGGCTTAACACTGAAGCTTTCTTT. Protein product: CASSLYSERLNTEAFF.

The sample holds a few counts of this clonotype. The chain uses TRBV7-9 and TRBJ2-3, with 7 bases matching TRBD2. Germline trimming cut 3 bases from V and 7 bases from J; bases unmatched to any gene: 10. Germline V gene data show CDR1 as SEHNR and CDR2 as FQNEAQ (reference sequence). The CDR3 extends over 15 amino acids. Here the CDR3 DNA reads TGTGCCAGCAGCTTCACTAGCGCGACCGGGTATACGCAGTATTTT. Translation: CASSFTSATGYTQYF.

A remark on this clonotype: This may be a read error, as it is one base from a much larger clone. The J gene is TRBJ1-2, the V gene TRBV12-3 or TRBV12-4; D not resolved. V was trimmed by 6 bases and J by 4 bases, leaving 12 bases between them. The CDR3 is 13 residues long. Here the CDR3 DNA reads TGTGCCAGCAGGACGGACGGAGGCTATGGCTACACCTTC. Translating gives CASRTDGGYGYTF.

In its sample, this clonotype was seen many times. The rearrangement uses TRBV18 and TRBJ1-4, with unresolved D. CDR1 and CDR2 from the germline V gene are KGHSH and LQKENI. The CDR3 length is 14 residues. Trimming left V 2 bases short and J 3 bases short, with 7 bases between. DNA of the CDR3: TGTGCCAGCTCACCAAACTGGTCTAATGAAAAACTGTTTTTT. The encoded protein is CASSPNWSNEKLFF.

The table lists this clonotype with many counts. The genes are TRBV7-2 and TRBJ1-2, with 9 bases identical to TRBD1. V trimming: 6 bases; J trimming: 5 bases; junction bases outside the gene matches: 10. CDR1 and CDR2 (germline): SGHTA, FQGNSA. The CDR3 has 15 amino acids. CDR3 sequence: CASRTRSDRGYGYTF. In DNA form, the CDR3 reads TGTGCCAGCAGGACCCGATCGGACAGGGGATATGGCTACACCTTC.

This clonotype appeared many times. The chain joins TRBV3-1 to TRBJ1-2; the D is unclear. The CDR3 extends over 15 amino acids. Looked up from germline, CDR1 is LGHDT and CDR2 is YNNKEL (reference sequence). V lost 0 bases and J lost 1, with 9 bases in between. The CDR3 DNA reads TGTGCCAGCAGCCAAGATCTTCGGTTTAACTATGGCTACACCTTC. It is translated as CASSQDLRFNYGYTF.

In its sample, this clonotype was seen many times. J is TRBJ1-1 and V is TRBV5-1; TRBD1 matches 7 bases. The CDR3 covers 16 residues. After removal of 0 bases from V and 3 bases from J, the junction contained 8 bases not matched to a gene. The germline V gene encodes CDR1 SGHRS and CDR2 YFSETQ. The CDR3 DNA reads TGCGCCAGCAGCTTGGAAGGGACAGTCATTTACACTGAAGCTTTCTTT. Translation: CASSLEGTVIYTEAFF.

This clonotype occurred a few times. This rearrangement joins TRBV5-4 to TRBJ1-1; D unclear. The germline gives CDR1 SGHNT, CDR2 YYREEE (reference sequence). This CDR3 is 14 amino acids long. With 4 bases removed from V and 3 bases from J, the gap between germline ends came to 13 bases. The CDR3 nucleotides are TGTGCCAGCAGCCCCGGGAGCCCAGACACTGAAGCTTTCTTT. It specifies CASSPGSPDTEAFF.

This clonotype appeared many times. The V gene is TRBV2, the J gene TRBJ1-1; possibly TRBD1 for D (5 bases). Germline V gene data show CDR1 as SNHLY and CDR2 as FYNNEI. The V end was cut by 3 bases, the J end by 4 bases, with 12 bases between. CDR3 length equals 14 residues. The CDR3 DNA is TGTGCCAGCAGTGACGGGGCCATGGGCACTGAAGCTTTCTTT. Translating it yields CASSDGAMGTEAFF.

This clonotype has ten or more counts. J is TRBJ2-7 and V is TRBV20-1; D assignment may be TRBD1 or TRBD2 (5 bases each). CDR3 length equals 15 residues. Germline V CDR1 and CDR2: DFQATT, SNEGSKA (reference sequence). Deletions cut 3 bases from V and 3 bases from J, with 18 bases between. The CDR3 spells CSARSGLGHYYEQYF. CDR3 nucleotide sequence: TGCAGTGCTAGGTCGGGGCTTGGACACTACTACGAGCAGTACTTC.

At least ten counts were recorded for this clonotype. The chain uses TRBV5-1 and TRBJ1-4; D may be TRBD1 (5 bases). Germline CDR1 and CDR2: SGHRS and YFSETQ. The germline V and J ends were trimmed by 2 bases and 7 bases, with 9 bases remaining between them. The CDR3 runs 13 residues. DNA for the CDR3: TGCGCCAGCAGCTTACAGGAACGTGAAAAACTGTTTTTT. Translated, it gives CASSLQEREKLFF.

The table lists this clonotype with many counts. A much bigger clone sits one base away, suggesting this may be a read error. V gene TRBV7-2 combines with J gene TRBJ1-1; D unclear. Looked up from germline, CDR1 is SGHTA and CDR2 is FQGNSA. V was trimmed by 3 bases and J by 3 bases, leaving 2 bases between them. The CDR3 totals 11 residues. The DNA of the CDR3 is TGTGCCAGCAGCTTGTACACTGAAGCTTTCTTT. It codes for CASSLYTEAFF.

This clonotype was seen many times. V is TRBV29-1 and J is TRBJ1-1; D is unclear. The CDR3 is 11 amino acids. V was shortened by 4 bases and J by 6 bases, with 9 bases between the two germline ends. The germline CDR1 and CDR2 sequences are SQVTM and ANQGSEA. In DNA, the CDR3 is TGCAGCGTTGTCCAGTCCCCTGAAGCTTTCTTT. Its translation is CSVVQSPEAFF.

This clonotype was observed many times. The chain employs TRBV7-9 and TRBJ2-5, with TRBD1 identical over 7 bases. CDR1 is SEHNR and CDR2 is FQNEAQ in the germline V gene (reference sequence). Losses at the gene ends were 5 bases for V and 5 bases for J; bases not matched to a gene: 8. This CDR3 contains 14 residues. The CDR3 protein is CASSETDRAETQYF. The CDR3 DNA follows: TGTGCCAGCAGCGAGACAGACAGGGCTGAGACCCAGTACTTC.

The sample holds many counts of this clonotype. V is TRBV28 and J is TRBJ1-1, with 8 bases lining up with TRBD1. CDR3 length: 16 amino acids. Germline-derived CDR1 and CDR2 are MDHEN and SYDVKM. The ends lost 6 bases at V and 5 bases at J; junction bases unmatched: 14. The CDR3 DNA follows: TGTGCCAGCAGCCCGCTTTGGGCAGGGGGCGGTACTGAAGCTTTCTTT. It yields the protein CASSPLWAGGGTEAFF.

This clonotype was found many times. V is TRBV24-1 and J is TRBJ2-1; TRBD1 matches 9 bases. J gave up 2 bases and V 3 bases, and 16 bases lay outside the gene matches. Germline CDR1 and CDR2: KGHDR and SFDVKD. The CDR3 sequence is 20 residues long. The CDR3 DNA reads TGTGCCACCAGTGATCCCGGGACAGGGTTGCGCCTCCCCACCTACAATGAGCAGTTCTTC. Translation gives CATSDPGTGLRLPTYNEQFF.

Remarks on this clonotype: A much larger clone differs from this one at a single base, so this may be a read error. The chain couples TRBV12-3 or TRBV12-4 to TRBJ1-2; tentatively, D is TRBD1 (5 bases). The CDR3 totals 13 residues. The CDR3: CTSSPGRNYGYTF. The CDR3 nucleotides are TGTACCAGCAGTCCGGGACGGAACTATGGCTACACCTTC.

This clonotype was recorded many times. The chain carries TRBV28 and TRBJ2-7, with D maybe TRBD1 (6 bases). Trimming took 2 bases from V and 0 from J, leaving 11 bases between them. CDR1 MDHEN and CDR2 SYDVKM come from the germline V gene. The CDR3 runs to 15 residues. The CDR3 loop is CASSLPGQISYEQYF. CDR3 nucleotide sequence: TGTGCCAGCAGTTTACCCGGACAGATCTCCTACGAGCAGTACTTC.

The V and J genes are TRBV6-6 and TRBJ2-1; no definite D call. V dropped 0 bases and J dropped 4 bases, with 10 bases sitting between them. Germline V gives CDR1 MNHNY, CDR2 SVGAGI (reference sequence). The CDR3 extends over 15 amino acids. CDR3 sequence: CASSYSGSVYNEQFF. The CDR3 bases are TGTGCCAGCAGTTACTCAGGTTCAGTATACAATGAGCAGTTCTTC.

This clonotype has a count of ten or more. The chain joins TRBV12-3 or TRBV12-4 to TRBJ2-3, with D possibly being TRBD1 or TRBD2 (6 bases each). With 7 bases removed from V and 4 bases from J, the gap between germline ends came to 18 bases. CDR3 length: 15 residues. The DNA for the CDR3 is TGTGCCAGCACCGAGGGGGGACGAGGTGCAGATACGCAGTATTTT. It specifies CASTEGGRGADTQYF.

V usage is TRBV4-1 and J usage is TRBJ2-3, with D perhaps being TRBD1 or TRBD2 (5 bases each). The CDR3 runs 17 residues. Germline CDR1 is MGHRA and CDR2 is YSYEKL. V was cut by 1 base and J by 2 bases, with 16 bases left in between. CDR3 amino acids: CASSQAGDARPTDTQYF. In DNA form, the CDR3 reads TGCGCCAGCAGCCAAGCCGGGGACGCACGGCCCACAGATACGCAGTATTTT.

This clonotype has just a few counts. This rearrangement joins TRBV7-9 to TRBJ2-1; 10 bases agree with TRBD2. Germline V gene data show CDR1 as SEHNR and CDR2 as FQNEAQ (reference sequence). J was trimmed by 6 bases and V by 4 bases; bases with no gene match: 3. This CDR3 is 14 amino acids long. In nucleotides, the CDR3 is TGTGCCAGCAGCTCGTTAGCGGGGGGCAATGAGCAGTTCTTC. This translates into CASSSLAGGNEQFF.